These 17 T cell receptor beta chains were sequenced from one sample in a study. TCRdb recomputed calls from the RT-PCR reads with MiXCR, one row per CDR3 protein. This sample has about 680,000 distinct CDR3 sequences, with 14% found just once. What was sequenced was memory CD4+ T cells from blood. The receptors derive from a female donor in good health, serving as a healthy control.

The chain links TRBV5-1 to TRBJ2-3; no firm D call. Per germline, CDR1 SGHRS and CDR2 YFSETQ. The V gene lost 3 bases and the J gene lost 0 bases, with 8 bases spanning the gap. The CDR3 loop spans 14 amino acids. CDR3: CASSSSFSTDTQYF. The CDR3 coding sequence is TGCGCCAGCAGCTCCTCTTTCAGCACAGATACGCAGTATTTT. Based on the CDR3 plus reference TRBV5-1 and TRBJ2-3, the full variable domain is KAGVTQTPRYLIKTRGQQVTLSCSPISGHRSVSWYQQTPGQGLQFLFEYFSETQRNKGNFPGRFSGRQFSNSRSEMNVSTLELGDSALYLCASSSSFSTDTQYFGPGTRLTVL.

The chain combines TRBV4-1 with TRBJ2-7, with TRBD1 as a possible D gene (5 bases). CDR3 size: 16 residues. V was trimmed by 1 base and J by 0 bases, leaving 13 bases between them. Germline V gene lookup returns CDR1 MGHRA and CDR2 YSYEKL. The CDR3 reads CASSQGQGSLSYEQYF. CDR3 DNA: TGCGCCAGCAGCCAAGGGCAGGGAAGCCTCTCCTACGAGCAGTACTTC.

This clonotype was seen a few times. This chain connects TRBV7-9 to TRBJ2-7, with no clear D. The germline gives CDR1 SEHNR, CDR2 FQNEAQ (reference sequence). This CDR3 spans 12 amino acids. V was cut by 5 bases and J by 3 bases, with 8 bases left in between. CDR3 protein: CASSQTLYEQYF. DNA for the CDR3: TGTGCCAGCAGCCAAACCCTCTACGAGCAGTACTTC.

J is TRBJ2-7 and V is TRBV20-1, with 13 bases that match TRBD2. With 6 bases clipped from V and 3 bases from J, the junction kept 5 bases outside the gene matches. The CDR3 has 14 amino acids. The germline V gene has CDR1 DFQATT and CDR2 SNEGSKA (reference sequence). CDR3 region: CSAGLAGVGYEQYF. The CDR3 bases are TGCAGTGCCGGACTAGCGGGAGTTGGCTACGAGCAGTACTTC.

Ten or more counts support this clonotype. This chain joins TRBV6-5 and TRBJ2-7; no clear D. Germline assignment: CDR1 MNHEY and CDR2 SVGAGI. V lost 0 bases and J 3 bases, leaving 12 bases between the germline ends. CDR3 size: 15 residues. CDR3 protein: CASSYSPQSFYEQYF. The CDR3 bases are TGTGCCAGCAGTTACTCCCCTCAGAGTTTCTACGAGCAGTACTTC.

There are a few counts of this clonotype. The J gene is TRBJ2-3, the V gene TRBV6-1, with D perhaps matching TRBD1 or TRBD2 (5 bases each). Deletions cut 7 bases from V and 3 bases from J, with 26 bases between. The germline gives CDR1 MNHNS, CDR2 SASEGT. The CDR3 runs 18 residues. DNA for the CDR3: TGTGCCAGCACCCCCGGTGGGACGGCGCCTGGCGGGACAGATACGCAGTATTTT. It specifies CASTPGGTAPGGTDTQYF.

Here the CDR3 reads CASSLGQDSNQPQHF. The CDR3 nucleotides read TGTGCCAGCAGCTTGGGGCAGGATAGCAATCAGCCCCAGCATTTT. This chain uses TRBV5-6 with TRBJ1-5; D uncertain. CDR3 length: 15 amino acids. Trimming left V 0 bases short and J 0 bases short, with 7 bases between. Germline V gene lookup returns CDR1 SGHDT and CDR2 YYEEEE.

This clonotype was recorded a few times. The chain has TRBV6-5 and TRBJ1-2, with no clear D. The CDR3 runs to 14 residues. Between the trimmed V and J ends, which lost 2 bases and 8 bases, there was a span of 15 bases. The germline V gene has CDR1 MNHEY and CDR2 SVGAGI. The CDR3 spells CASSYLSPEDGYTF. Written as DNA, the CDR3 is TGTGCCAGCAGTTACCTATCCCCGGAGGACGGCTACACCTTC.

A few counts support this clonotype. V gene TRBV5-1 combines with J gene TRBJ1-1; unclear D gene. The CDR3 has 15 amino acids. Per germline, CDR1 SGHRS and CDR2 YFSETQ. With 4 bases removed from V and 0 bases from J, the gap between germline ends came to 13 bases. CDR3 region: CASSQDPRVNTEAFF. The CDR3 DNA reads as TGCGCCAGCAGCCAGGATCCGCGCGTGAACACTGAAGCTTTCTTT.

This clonotype was detected many times. The gene calls are TRBV20-1 and TRBJ2-7; D unresolved. Trimming took off 3 bases at V and 7 bases at J, with 16 bases between the two ends. The germline V gene encodes CDR1 DFQATT and CDR2 SNEGSKA (reference sequence). This CDR3 contains 13 residues. The CDR3 sequence is CSASHTQKKEQYF. CDR3 DNA sequence: TGCAGTGCTAGTCATACACAGAAGAAGGAGCAGTACTTC.

This clonotype was detected ten times or more. The CDR3 DNA is TGCGCCAGCACCCTACTAGCGGGAAGTGTCACAGATACGCAGTATTTT. It yields the protein CASTLLAGSVTDTQYF. The chain carries TRBV10-2 and TRBJ2-3; TRBD2 aligns across 10 bases. V gave up 7 bases and J gave up 2 bases; unmatched junction bases: 9. Germline assignment: CDR1 WSHSY and CDR2 SAAADI. The CDR3 loop spans 16 amino acids.

This clonotype was observed a handful of times. This chain connects TRBV18 to TRBJ2-7; D might be TRBD1 (6 bases). CDR1 and CDR2 (germline): KGHSH, LQKENI. Trimming left V 0 bases short and J 5 bases short, with 20 bases between. The CDR3 consists of 17 residues. The CDR3 coding sequence is TGTGCCAGCTCACCACCGCCTCGAAGGGCAGGGGTCGACGAGCAGTACTTC. Translation: CASSPPPRRAGVDEQYF.

This clonotype was seen many times. The V call is TRBV4-1, the J call TRBJ2-7; D gene uncertain. This CDR3 is built from 9 residues. The germline V gene has CDR1 MGHRA and CDR2 YSYEKL. Trimming pared 5 bases from V and 4 bases from J, leaving 0 bases between. CDR3 sequence: CASSYEQYF. The CDR3 nucleotides read TGCGCCAGCAGCTACGAGCAGTACTTC.

This clonotype was seen repeatedly, ten times or more. CDR3 DNA: TGCGCCAGCAGCGGCGTAGGAGCTAACTATGGCTACACCTTC. It translates to CASSGVGANYGYTF. The chain joins TRBV4-1 to TRBJ1-2; D is undetermined. The CDR3 contains 14 residues. The germline V gene encodes CDR1 MGHRA and CDR2 YSYEKL. Trimming took 5 bases from V and 0 from J, leaving 10 bases between them.

The chain carries TRBV6-2 or TRBV6-3 and TRBJ2-3; D is ambiguous. Germline V gene data show CDR1 as MNHEY and CDR2 as SVGEGT. The CDR3 runs to 13 residues. The germline V and J ends were trimmed by 6 bases and 2 bases, with 9 bases remaining between them. The DNA of the CDR3 is TGTGCCAGCAGAGGTAGTTCCACAGATACGCAGTATTTT. Its translation is CASRGSSTDTQYF.

This clonotype showed up just a few times. The chain employs TRBV7-2 and TRBJ2-3; D may match TRBD1 or TRBD2 (5 bases each). The CDR3 is 15 amino acids. Germline V CDR1 and CDR2: SGHTA, FQGNSA. V was trimmed by 2 bases and J by 6 bases, leaving 15 bases between them. CDR3 bases: TGTGCCAGCAGCTTATCGGGTTCTTGGGGGGATACGCAGTATTTT. Amino acid sequence: CASSLSGSWGDTQYF.

V is TRBV12-3 or TRBV12-4 and J is TRBJ1-2; D call uncertain. Deletions cut 5 bases from V and 5 bases from J, with 18 bases between. The CDR3 sequence is 15 residues long. The CDR3 is CASSRQSTALYGYTF. In DNA form, the CDR3 reads TGTGCCAGCAGTCGACAATCTACAGCACTATATGGCTACACCTTC.